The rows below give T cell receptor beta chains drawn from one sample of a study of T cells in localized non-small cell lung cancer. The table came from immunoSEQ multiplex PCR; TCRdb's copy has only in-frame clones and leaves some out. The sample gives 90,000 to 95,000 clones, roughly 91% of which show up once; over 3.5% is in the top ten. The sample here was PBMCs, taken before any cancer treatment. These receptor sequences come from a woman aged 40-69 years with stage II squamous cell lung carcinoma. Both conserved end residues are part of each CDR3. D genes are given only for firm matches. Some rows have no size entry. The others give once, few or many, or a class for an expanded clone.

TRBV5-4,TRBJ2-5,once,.,TGTGCCAGCAGCTATGCAGGGGTAGAGACCCAGTACTTC,CASSYAGVETQYF
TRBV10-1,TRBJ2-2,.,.,TGCGCCAGCAGTGAGGGGCCCGGGGAGCTGTTTTTT,CASSEGPGELFF
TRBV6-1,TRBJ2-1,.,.,TGTGCCAGCAGTCCGACAGGGAGGGGGTACAATGAGCAGTTCTTC,CASSPTGRGYNEQFF
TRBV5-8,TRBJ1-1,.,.,TGTGCCAGCAGTCGGACATTCCCGAACACTGAAGCTTTCTTT,CASSRTFPNTEAFF
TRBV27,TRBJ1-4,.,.,TGTGCCAGCAGTTTGCGGACACCCGCGTCGAAACTGTTTTTT,CASSLRTPASKLFF
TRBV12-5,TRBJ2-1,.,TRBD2,TGTGCTAGTGGTTCCCCACTAGCGGGAGAGGGGAATGAGCAGTTCTTC,CASGSPLAGEGNEQFF
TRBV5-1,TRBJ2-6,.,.,TGCGCCAGCACCTTTCAACCCAGGACCGCTCTCTCTGGGGCCAACGTCCTGACTTTC,CASTFQPRTALSGANVLTF
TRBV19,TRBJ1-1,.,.,TGTGCCAGTAGCCGGGGGCTAATCGCTGAAGCTTTCTTT,CASSRGLIAEAFF
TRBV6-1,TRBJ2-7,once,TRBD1,TGTGCCAGCAGGAGGGACAGTGACGAGCAGTACTTC,CASRRDSDEQYF
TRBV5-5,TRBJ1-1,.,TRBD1,TGTGCCAGCAACCCGGGACAGACGAACACTGAAGCTTTCTTT,CASNPGQTNTEAFF
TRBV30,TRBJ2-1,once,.,TGTGCCTGGAGTGTGGCGGACCGGAACAATGAGCAGTTCTTC,CAWSVADRNNEQFF
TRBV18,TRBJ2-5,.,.,TGTGCCAGCTCACCACCATTGGGTCAGGGGGAGACCCAGTACTTC,CASSPPLGQGETQYF
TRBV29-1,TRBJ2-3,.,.,TGCAGCGTTGAGGCAGCCACAGATACGCAGTATTTT,CSVEAATDTQYF
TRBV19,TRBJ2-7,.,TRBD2,TGTGCCAGTGCTTCCCGGGACTATAGGCACGAGCAGTACTTC,CASASRDYRHEQYF
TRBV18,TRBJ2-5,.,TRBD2,TGTGCCAGCTCACCACTGGGTAGCGGGGGAGCCGCCTCCCAAGAGACCCAGTACTTC,CASSPLGSGGAASQETQYF